This T cell receptor beta chain originates from a study of blood T cell repertoires in COVID-19. Study background: The samples span acute and convalescent COVID-19 from the United States, Italy and Spain. Nucleic acid was either cDNA or gDNA, and it came from T cells, B-cell-depleted T cells, or PBMCs.

The CDR3 extends over 15 amino acids. CDR1 SGHRS and CDR2 YFSETQ come from the germline V gene. After removal of 3 bases from V and 3 bases from J, the junction contained 6 bases not matched to a gene. The authors' processing: Amplification of reference gene primers was used by the study to estimate nucleated cell counts. Method: immunoSEQ multiplex PCR; TCRdb's copy keeps in-frame clones and lacks some. That table is the source of V, J and clone size, and D and trimming were worked out from the DNA. The profile shows under 140,000 clones, around three quarters of them singletons. The sequencing sample was made of peripheral blood. The receptor was derived from a woman aged 55-70 years with acute or convalescent COVID-19. The V and J genes are TRBV5-1 and TRBJ1-1; 9 bases line up with TRBD1. The CDR3 DNA follows: TGCGCCAGCAGCTCGGGTTACAGGGGGCACACTGAAGCTTTCTTT. Translating gives CASSSGYRGHTEAFF.